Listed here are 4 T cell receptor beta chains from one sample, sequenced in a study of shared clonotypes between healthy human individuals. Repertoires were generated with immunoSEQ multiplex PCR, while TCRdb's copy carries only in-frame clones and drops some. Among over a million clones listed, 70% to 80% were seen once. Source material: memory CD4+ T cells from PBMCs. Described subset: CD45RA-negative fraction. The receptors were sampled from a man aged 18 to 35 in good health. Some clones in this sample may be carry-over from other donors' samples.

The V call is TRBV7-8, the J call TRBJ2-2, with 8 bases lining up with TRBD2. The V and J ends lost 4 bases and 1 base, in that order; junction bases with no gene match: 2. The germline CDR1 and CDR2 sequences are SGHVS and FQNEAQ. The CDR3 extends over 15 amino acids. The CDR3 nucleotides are TGTGCCAGCAGCTCTCGGGGGGGGAACACCGGGGAGCTGTTTTTT. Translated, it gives CASSSRGGNTGELFF.

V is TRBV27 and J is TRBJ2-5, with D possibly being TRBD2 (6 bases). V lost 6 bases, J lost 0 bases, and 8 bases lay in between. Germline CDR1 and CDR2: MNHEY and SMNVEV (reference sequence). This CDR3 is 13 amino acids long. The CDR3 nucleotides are TGTGCCAGCAGCCTAGCGTACCAAGAGACCCAGTACTTC. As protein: CASSLAYQETQYF.

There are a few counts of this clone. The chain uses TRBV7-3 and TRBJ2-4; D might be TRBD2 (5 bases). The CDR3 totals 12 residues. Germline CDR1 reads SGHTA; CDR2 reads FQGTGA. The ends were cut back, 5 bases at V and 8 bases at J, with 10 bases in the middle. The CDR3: CASSGEGDIQYF. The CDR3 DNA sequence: TGTGCCAGCAGCGGCGAGGGTGACATTCAGTACTTC.

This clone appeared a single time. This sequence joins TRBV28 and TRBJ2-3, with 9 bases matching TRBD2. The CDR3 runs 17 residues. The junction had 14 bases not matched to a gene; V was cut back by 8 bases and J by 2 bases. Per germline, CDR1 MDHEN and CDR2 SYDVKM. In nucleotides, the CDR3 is TGTGCCAGCGGGGGAAGGACCGGGACTAGCACCACAGATACGCAGTATTTT. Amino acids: CASGGRTGTSTTDTQYF.